The clone carrying this T cell receptor (beta chain) was picked up a small number of times. Its antigen remains unknown. The data were taken from a study of cytomegalovirus exposure and HLA in healthy donors. Notes on the study in general: Indistinguishable V segments such as TRBV6-2 and TRBV6-3 were excluded.

Use of 60 Vbeta and 13 Jbeta primers characterized the PCR. Here immunoSEQ multiplex PCR was the method, and the copy in TCRdb shows in-frame clones only, minus some. Of around 140,000 clones listed, 70% to 80% are singletons. Germline CDR1 SGHRS, CDR2 YFSETQ. Trimming left V 7 bases short and J 4 bases short, with 20 bases between. This CDR3 comprises 15 residues. The sequenced sample was PBMCs. The chain recombines TRBV5-1 with TRBJ1-1; D not certain. The receptor was isolated from a woman in her sixties in good health and CMV-seronegative. The CDR3 is CASSQAGSGATEAFF. CDR3 DNA sequence: TGCGCCAGCTCTCAAGCGGGGAGTGGAGCCACTGAAGCTTTCTTT.